The clone carrying this T cell receptor (beta chain) was counted once. Its specificity is unknown. CD45RO-negative CD8 cells positively selected for CCR7 made up the naive population, which excluded terminally differentiated effector memory CD45RA+ cells. The data belong to a study of shared clonotypes between healthy human individuals. Broader study findings: Naive subsets, compared against memory subsets, generally had larger estimated richness values.

Clones were read by immunoSEQ multiplex PCR, and TCRdb kept only the in-frame ones, dropping some. The sample lists about 2,200,000 clones, roughly 91% occurring once. The CDR3 contains 16 residues. Trimming took 0 bases from V and 0 from J, leaving 10 bases between them. Germline V CDR1 and CDR2: SGDLS, YYNGEE. The sequenced sample was naive CD8+ T cells from PBMCs. This chain links TRBV9 with TRBJ1-3, with a weak D call TRBD1 (5 bases). This TCR came from a man aged 18 to 30 in good health. Some clones in this sample may be carry-over from other donors' samples. The CDR3, as DNA: TGTGCCAGCAGCGTAGACAGGAGAATCTCTGGAAACACCATATATTTT. It encodes CASSVDRRISGNTIYF. Full variable domain (missing parts from reference TRBV9 and TRBJ1-3): DSGVTQTPKHLITATGQRVTLRCSPRSGDLSVYWYQQSLDQGLQFLIQYYNGEERAKGNILERFSAQQFPDLHSELNLSSLELGDSALYFCASSVDRRISGNTIYFGEGSWLTVV.